The 31 T cell receptor beta chains listed next were all sequenced from one sample in a study of blood T cells in healthy people across ages. Combining a sample-barcoded 5' primer with a J-beta primer mix, a second PCR ran for roughly 7 to 12 cycles. TCRdb re-called the 5' RACE reads with MiXCR, one entry per CDR3 protein. The top ten hold about 3.8% of the sample, which has about 1.5 million distinct CDR3 sequences, approximately 43% seen once. Sequenced: blood. The origin of the receptors is a woman aged 18 to 35 in good health.

Concerning this clonotype: Being one base from a much bigger clone, this may be a read error. The chain joins TRBV20-1 to TRBJ1-2, with D tentatively TRBD1 (5 bases). The V gene lost 0 bases and the J gene lost 0 bases, with 11 bases spanning the gap. The CDR3 is made up of 15 amino acids. The germline V gene encodes CDR1 DFQATT and CDR2 SNEGSKA (reference sequence). In nucleotides, the CDR3 is TGCAGTGCTAGAGAATGGGACCGCCCTAACTATGGCTACACCTTC. Translation gives CSAREWDRPNYGYTF.

This clonotype was seen a handful of times. The chain uses TRBV7-2 and TRBJ1-5; 10 positions agree with TRBD1. CDR3 length: 15 residues. CDR1 SGHTA and CDR2 FQGNSA come from the germline V gene. J gave up 6 bases and V 5 bases, and 7 bases lay outside the gene matches. The CDR3 reads CASSADRGLVQPQHF. CDR3 coding DNA: TGTGCCAGCAGCGCAGACAGGGGGCTAGTTCAGCCCCAGCATTTT.

About this clonotype itself: This clone may be a read error of a much larger clone one base away. The chain combines TRBV9 with TRBJ2-7; unclear D gene. The CDR3 loop spans 16 amino acids. V gave up 4 bases and J gave up 7 bases, with 24 bases separating them. CDR1 is SGDLS and CDR2 is YYNGEE in the germline V gene. The CDR3 bases are TGTGCCAGCAGCCCCGCGACGTATAGCTCCCACAATGAGCAGTACTTC. It specifies CASSPATYSSHNEQYF.

This clonotype appeared a few times. The chain couples TRBV7-9 to TRBJ2-7; D is unclear. CDR1 is SEHNR and CDR2 is FQNEAQ in the germline V gene (reference sequence). The CDR3 spans 14 residues. The V end was cut by 5 bases, the J end by 4 bases, with 15 bases between. The DNA of the CDR3 is TGTGCCAGCAGCCATGACTCGAATCAGTACGAGCAGTACTTC. Protein product: CASSHDSNQYEQYF.

The chain uses TRBV2 and TRBJ2-7; D unresolved. V shed 1 base and J shed 7 bases, with 17 bases lying between them. CDR1 and CDR2 (germline): SNHLY, FYNNEI. This CDR3 contains 15 residues. As DNA, the CDR3 is TGTGCCAGCAGTGAAGTGGTGAGCTCCTACAATGAGCAGTACTTC. Protein product: CASSEVVSSYNEQYF.

The chain couples TRBV30 to TRBJ1-3; no definite D call. The CDR3 is 13 residues long. Germline loops: CDR1 GTSNPN, CDR2 SVGIG (reference sequence). Between the trimmed V and J ends, which lost 2 bases and 0 bases, there was a span of 5 bases. CDR3 DNA sequence: TGTGCCTGGAGTAGGGTCTCTGGAAACACCATATATTTT. It translates to CAWSRVSGNTIYF.

This clonotype showed up many times. V and J are TRBV4-3 and TRBJ2-7, with 9 bases matching TRBD1. Germline CDR1 and CDR2: LGHNA and YSLEER. V lost 2 bases, J lost 1 base, and 6 bases stayed unmatched. The CDR3 has 16 residues. Here the CDR3 DNA reads TGCGCCAGCAGCCAAACTGGACAGGGGTTATCCTACGAGCAGTACTTC. Its translation: CASSQTGQGLSYEQYF.

This clonotype was seen more than once but under ten times. The CDR3 is CASSLRLDSSFLTGELFF. The CDR3 DNA reads as TGTGCCAGCAGTTTGAGGCTGGATAGTTCGTTTCTAACCGGGGAGCTGTTTTTT. The V gene is TRBV28, the J gene TRBJ2-2; no firm D call. Per the germline V gene, CDR1 is MDHEN and CDR2 is SYDVKM. The CDR3 is 18 amino acids. The V and J ends lost 3 bases and 5 bases respectively, with 22 bases between them.

This chain joins TRBV6-1 and TRBJ2-1; 8 nucleotides line up with TRBD1. The CDR3 runs to 16 residues. The ends lost 6 bases at V and 7 bases at J; junction bases unmatched: 14. Germline values: CDR1 MNHNS, CDR2 SASEGT. The CDR3 coding sequence is TGTGCCAGCAGCGAAAGACAGGGGTCGATACGTAATGAGCAGTTCTTC. Translating gives CASSERQGSIRNEQFF.

V usage is TRBV4-3 and J usage is TRBJ1-6; TRBD1 agrees at 8 bases. This CDR3 comprises 16 residues. V was clipped by 0 bases and J by 6 bases; unmatched bases: 4. Germline CDR1 LGHNA, CDR2 YSLEER. In DNA form, the CDR3 reads TGCGCCAGCAGCCAAGATCTGGGGACAGGTAATTCACCCCTCCACTTT. Translation: CASSQDLGTGNSPLHF.

To note about this clonotype: One junction end disagrees with the germline gene, perhaps due to a read error. V gene TRBV7-7 combines with J gene TRBJ2-1, with D possibly matching TRBD2 (5 bases). The CDR3 runs to 14 residues. CDR1 SSHAT and CDR2 FNYEAQ come from the germline V gene (reference sequence). CDR3 DNA sequence: TGTGCTAGCAGCTTAGCGTACGGGTACAATGAGCAGTTCTTC. Translated, it gives CASSLAYGYNEQFF.

This clonotype was observed a handful of times. V usage is TRBV29-1 and J usage is TRBJ1-2; the match to TRBD1 covers 9 bases. This CDR3 contains 12 residues. CDR1 SQVTM and CDR2 ANQGSEA come from the germline V gene. With V trimmed by 7 bases and J by 3 bases, 3 bases remained unmatched. The CDR3 reads CSATGGDYGYTF. The CDR3 bases are TGCAGCGCGACAGGGGGTGACTATGGCTACACCTTC.

The chain joins TRBV4-3 to TRBJ2-7; no reliable D call. The germline gives CDR1 LGHNA, CDR2 YSLEER. V shed 0 bases and J shed 2 bases, with 8 bases lying between them. This CDR3 is built from 14 residues. The CDR3 spells CASSQDHLAYEQYF. The CDR3 DNA follows: TGCGCCAGCAGCCAAGATCATTTGGCCTACGAGCAGTACTTC.

This clonotype was counted between two and nine times. The rearrangement links TRBV11-3 to TRBJ1-1, with TRBD1 identical over 7 bases. The length of the CDR3 is 15 residues. With V trimmed by 0 bases and J by 3 bases, 4 bases remained unmatched. The V gene's germline CDR1 is SGHNT and CDR2 YENEEA. The CDR3 sequence: CASSLDQGDHTEAFF. Here the CDR3 DNA reads TGTGCCAGCAGCTTAGATCAGGGGGATCACACTGAAGCTTTCTTT.

The rearrangement uses TRBV27 and TRBJ2-3, with 9 bases identical to TRBD2. This CDR3 has 16 amino acids. Germline V gene sequence: CDR1 MNHEY, CDR2 SMNVEV (reference sequence). The junction had 13 bases not matched to a gene; V was cut back by 7 bases and J by 5 bases. In nucleotides, the CDR3 is TGTGCCAGCACCCCGACGGTAGCGGGAGTTGGAGATACGCAGTATTTT. Its protein product is CASTPTVAGVGDTQYF.

The V gene is TRBV27, the J gene TRBJ2-1; the D gene is possibly TRBD2 (5 bases). Per the germline V gene, CDR1 is MNHEY and CDR2 is SMNVEV (reference sequence). V was pared by 2 bases and J by 9 bases, with 20 bases between. The CDR3 has 16 residues. As DNA, the CDR3 is TGTGCCAGCAGTTTAGCTGCTCGCGGGTTGTCGGGTGAGCAGTTCTTC. It translates to CASSLAARGLSGEQFF.

This chain joins TRBV14 and TRBJ1-1, with D possibly being TRBD1 (5 bases). Trimming stripped 0 bases from V and 4 bases from J, with 9 bases between. Germline-derived CDR1 and CDR2 are SGHDN and FVKESK. This CDR3 is 14 amino acids long. The CDR3, as DNA: TGTGCCAGCAGCCAAGATCTGAGGGGCACTGAAGCTTTCTTT. Amino acids: CASSQDLRGTEAFF.

This clonotype came up a few times. The chain carries TRBV5-1 and TRBJ1-4; TRBD1 might be the D (5 bases). Germline CDR1 and CDR2: SGHRS and YFSETQ. Trimming left V 0 bases short and J 5 bases short, with 11 bases between. The CDR3 is 15 residues long. DNA of the CDR3: TGCGCCAGCAGCTTGGTAGGAGGGGAGAATGAAAAACTGTTTTTT. Protein sequence: CASSLVGGENEKLFF.

This clonotype was counted only a few times. The rearrangement uses TRBV9 and TRBJ2-1; 9 bases line up with TRBD1. Germline CDR1 and CDR2: SGDLS and YYNGEE. This CDR3 has 16 residues. Trimming cost V 3 bases and J 7 bases; bases outside gene matches: 11. The CDR3 sequence: CASSDTGTGNENEQFF. CDR3 bases: TGTGCCAGCAGCGACACCGGGACAGGGAACGAAAATGAGCAGTTCTTC. The whole variable domain, filled in from reference TRBV9 and TRBJ2-1, reads DSGVTQTPKHLITATGQRVTLRCSPRSGDLSVYWYQQSLDQGLQFLIQYYNGEERAKGNILERFSAQQFPDLHSELNLSSLELGDSALYFCASSDTGTGNENEQFFGPGTRLTVL.

As regards this clonotype: Germline is not matched at one junction end, which may reflect a read error. V usage is TRBV12-3 or TRBV12-4 and J usage is TRBJ2-7; 10 bases line up with TRBD1. The CDR3 consists of 15 residues. The CDR3 loop reads CASSSRDRGSHEQYF. DNA for the CDR3: TGTGCCAGCAGTTCCCGGGACAGGGGCTCCCACGAGCAGTACTTC.

The rearrangement joins TRBV24-1 to TRBJ2-6; the D is unclear. Trimming left V 3 bases short and J 0 bases short, with 8 bases between. The length of the CDR3 is 16 residues. The germline gives CDR1 KGHDR, CDR2 SFDVKD. The chain's CDR3 is CATSDVPSSGANVLTF. CDR3 nucleotide sequence: TGTGCCACCAGTGATGTACCGTCCTCTGGGGCCAACGTCCTGACTTTC.

The V and J genes are TRBV6-4 and TRBJ2-1; 7 bases are a match to TRBD1. Germline V gene data show CDR1 as MRHNA and CDR2 as SNTAGT. The CDR3 sequence is 15 residues long. The J segment lost 2 bases and the V segment lost 3 bases, leaving 4 bases of the junction unmatched. DNA for the CDR3: TGTGCCAGCAGTGATTTGGGACAGCCCTACAATGAGCAGTTCTTC. This codes for CASSDLGQPYNEQFF.

This clonotype was recorded a few times. The J gene is TRBJ2-1, the V gene TRBV5-4; 7 nucleotides align to TRBD2. CDR1 and CDR2 from the germline V gene are SGHNT and YYREEE (reference sequence). Trimming removed 2 bases from V and 1 base from J; junction bases left unmatched: 6. The CDR3 spans 16 residues. The CDR3 is CASSFKASGSYNEQFF. CDR3 sequence (DNA): TGTGCCAGCAGCTTTAAGGCTAGCGGTTCCTACAATGAGCAGTTCTTC.

This clonotype was counted between two and nine times. The chain carries TRBV7-3 and TRBJ2-1, with a weak D call TRBD2 (5 bases). V was pared by 1 base and J by 3 bases, with 7 bases between. The CDR3 has 14 amino acids. The germline V gene encodes CDR1 SGHTA and CDR2 FQGTGA. The CDR3 loop is CASSLNGNYNEQFF. The CDR3 region has the DNA TGTGCCAGCAGCTTAAACGGGAACTACAATGAGCAGTTCTTC.

A remark on this clonotype: This could be a read error, since a much larger clone is one nucleotide away. The chain employs TRBV12-3 or TRBV12-4 and TRBJ2-7; either TRBD1 or TRBD2 may supply D (6 bases each). The CDR3 loop spans 15 amino acids. V was clipped by 3 bases and J by 5 bases, with 17 bases between them. This CDR3 reads CASSLEGDRLHEQYF. The CDR3 DNA is TGTGCCAGCAGTTTGGAGGGGGACCGCCTCCACGAGCAGTACTTC.

The rearrangement links TRBV20-1 to TRBJ2-7, with 7 bases fitting TRBD1. This CDR3 region has 15 residues. V lost 0 bases and J lost 0; bases outside the gene matches: 5. Germline V gene lookup returns CDR1 DFQATT and CDR2 SNEGSKA (reference sequence). CDR3 coding DNA: TGCAGTGCTAGAGATCCACAGGGGTACTCCTACGAGCAGTACTTC. It encodes CSARDPQGYSYEQYF.

This clonotype was counted a few times. This chain joins TRBV6-5 and TRBJ1-2; the match to TRBD1 covers 7 bases. J lost 0 bases, V lost 7 bases, and 5 bases had no gene match. CDR1 and CDR2 from the germline V gene are MNHEY and SVGAGI. The CDR3 has 14 residues. As DNA, the CDR3 is TGTGCCAGCAACCGGGACAGCTCTAACTATGGCTACACCTTC. It translates to CASNRDSSNYGYTF.

This clonotype has just a few counts. The chain joins TRBV25-1 to TRBJ2-7; D is tentatively TRBD1 or TRBD2 (5 bases each). Trimming removed 3 bases at V and 3 bases at J, with 15 bases between. This CDR3 contains 15 residues. In germline, CDR1 is MGHDK, CDR2 SYGVNS. As DNA, the CDR3 is TGTGCCAGCAGTGAGGGACGGTCAGACCTCTACGAGCAGTACTTC. Its protein is CASSEGRSDLYEQYF.

The chain couples TRBV20-1 to TRBJ1-1; D is ambiguous. Germline lookup yields CDR1 DFQATT and CDR2 SNEGSKA (reference sequence). The germline V and J ends were trimmed by 2 bases and 4 bases, with 14 bases remaining between them. CDR3 length: 14 amino acids. CDR3 nucleotides: TGCAGTGCTAGAAAGGCGGGTGGTAGCACTGAAGCTTTCTTT. Translating it yields CSARKAGGSTEAFF.

In this sample, this clonotype turned up a few times. The rearrangement uses TRBV20-1 and TRBJ2-7; maybe TRBD2 (6 bases). Near its end, the DNA agrees better with TRBJ2-4, so the J call may be wrong. Germline V gene lookup returns CDR1 DFQATT and CDR2 SNEGSKA (reference sequence). The CDR3 extends over 15 amino acids. The CDR3 sequence is CSARDEGGVLNIQYF. In nucleotides, the CDR3 is TGCAGTGCTAGAGATGAAGGCGGGGTTTTAAACATTCAGTACTTC.

The chain recombines TRBV7-8 with TRBJ1-1; TRBD1 matches at 7 bases. This CDR3 comprises 15 residues. Germline V gene data show CDR1 as SGHVS and CDR2 as FQNEAQ. V was clipped by 1 base and J by 9 bases; unmatched bases: 11. CDR3 sequence: CASSLVAQDRVKAFF. The CDR3 bases are TGTGCCAGCAGCTTAGTTGCCCAAGACAGGGTGAAAGCTTTCTTT.